The clone carrying this TCR beta chain has ten or more counts. V trimming: 7 bases; J trimming: 2 bases; junction bases outside the gene matches: 7. The V gene's germline CDR1 is DFQATT and CDR2 SNEGSKA (reference sequence). There are 14 residues in the CDR3. The sample belongs to a study of neurological immune-mediated disorders. TCRdb recomputed calls from the 5' RACE reads with MiXCR, one row per CDR3 protein. The repertoire includes 40,000 or so distinct CDR3 sequences, roughly 2.5% of them detected once, and around 12% sits in the top ten. The TCR comes from a man aged 30-40 years with multiple sclerosis. Sequenced: PBMCs. V usage is TRBV20-1 and J usage is TRBJ2-1; TRBD2 matches at 8 bases. The CDR3 DNA reads TGCAGTGGCCAAAGCGGGGGAACCTACAATGAGCAGTTCTTC. Translation: CSGQSGGTYNEQFF.